These T cell receptor beta chains were read from a single sample in a study of blood T cell repertoires in COVID-19. Clones were sequenced by immunoSEQ multiplex PCR, and TCRdb holds only the in-frame ones, with some missing. The table has approximately 390,000 clones, roughly 89% seen once. The sequenced material came from PBMCs or T cells enriched from blood (not recorded which). The receptors come from a woman aged 50 to 60 who had recovered from COVID-19. CDR3s leave out the opening cysteine and the closing phenylalanine or tryptophan.

v_gene: TRBV18; j_gene: TRBJ1-4; CDR3aa: ASSRPDLGRAEKLF
v_gene: TRBV5-1; j_gene: TRBJ1-2; CDR3aa: ASSITPGRGGYT
v_gene: TRBV2; j_gene: TRBJ1-2; CDR3aa: ASRSQGVGGYT
v_gene: TRBV27; j_gene: TRBJ1-4; CDR3aa: ASSLSGTASGKLF
v_gene: TRBV5-6; j_gene: TRBJ1-6; CDR3aa: ASNLQGAYENSPLH
v_gene: TRBV6-5; j_gene: TRBJ2-1; CDR3aa: ASSFRGVSYNEQF
v_gene: TRBV18; j_gene: TRBJ2-5; CDR3aa: ASSPGSVETQY
v_gene: TRBV11-2; j_gene: TRBJ1-1; CDR3aa: ASSPGPDTEAF
v_gene: TRBV7-8; j_gene: TRBJ1-3; CDR3aa: ASSFQLGNTIY
v_gene: TRBV19; j_gene: TRBJ1-5; CDR3aa: ASSIAEGLTQPQH
v_gene: TRBV24-1; j_gene: TRBJ2-3; CDR3aa: ATSDSGTSGPRTDTQY
v_gene: TRBV5-1; j_gene: TRBJ2-1; CDR3aa: ASTRPSGDGEQF
v_gene: TRBV2; j_gene: TRBJ2-2; CDR3aa: ASSADKRGVAGELF
v_gene: TRBV5-8; j_gene: TRBJ1-5; CDR3aa: ASSSGQGNQPQH
v_gene: TRBV23-1; j_gene: TRBJ1-1; CDR3aa: ASSQLRGWWTEAF
v_gene: TRBV29-1; j_gene: TRBJ1-3; CDR3aa: SGRFSGNTIY
v_gene: TRBV29-1; j_gene: TRBJ1-5; CDR3aa: SVGGAPGSNQPQH
v_gene: TRBV2; j_gene: TRBJ1-2; CDR3aa: ASQGQDNYGYT
v_gene: TRBV4-1; j_gene: TRBJ2-7; CDR3aa: ASSQVFLGQGVDEQY
v_gene: TRBV7-2; j_gene: TRBJ2-2; CDR3aa: ASSLSGTGSTGELF
v_gene: TRBV19; j_gene: TRBJ2-1; CDR3aa: ASSSISGGPYNEQF
v_gene: TRBV19; j_gene: TRBJ1-1; CDR3aa: ASNNDRASNTEAF
v_gene: TRBV7-9; j_gene: TRBJ1-2; CDR3aa: ASAGNYGYT
v_gene: TRBV12-3/TRBV12-4; j_gene: TRBJ1-1; CDR3aa: ASSLHPDTEAF
v_gene: TRBV19; j_gene: TRBJ1-6; CDR3aa: ASNKARGLGSPLH
v_gene: TRBV4-2; j_gene: TRBJ2-1; CDR3aa: ASSQDPIGTSGVNEQF
v_gene: TRBV4-1; j_gene: TRBJ2-7; CDR3aa: ASSHLPGQGYEQY
v_gene: TRBV7-9; j_gene: TRBJ1-2; CDR3aa: ASSPGQGDWDGYT
v_gene: TRBV2; j_gene: TRBJ1-5; CDR3aa: ASSAGQILSNQPQH
v_gene: TRBV5-1; j_gene: TRBJ2-1; CDR3aa: ASSSRRSGASGLAPHYNEQF
v_gene: TRBV5-1; j_gene: TRBJ1-5; CDR3aa: ASSLEAGGDQPQH
v_gene: TRBV7-8; j_gene: TRBJ1-2; CDR3aa: ASSYLTGGYGYT
v_gene: TRBV19; j_gene: TRBJ2-2; CDR3aa: ASIEITGRGTGELF
v_gene: TRBV28; j_gene: TRBJ2-1; CDR3aa: ASSNGGGGRNEQF
v_gene: TRBV9; j_gene: TRBJ1-3; CDR3aa: ASSGPDRFSGNTIY
v_gene: TRBV19; j_gene: TRBJ1-2; CDR3aa: ASMGGSRRGYT
v_gene: TRBV5-1; j_gene: TRBJ2-3; CDR3aa: ASSLGLYGGSPSIDTQY
v_gene: TRBV5-8; j_gene: TRBJ1-1; CDR3aa: ASSLLQGWNTEAF
v_gene: TRBV2; j_gene: TRBJ1-3; CDR3aa: ASKTALARDTIY
v_gene: TRBV19; j_gene: TRBJ1-2; CDR3aa: ASSRPDRGGYT
v_gene: TRBV6-6; j_gene: TRBJ1-5; CDR3aa: ASSKTGGGNQPQH
v_gene: TRBV6-6; j_gene: TRBJ1-4; CDR3aa: ASRFGEKLF
v_gene: TRBV7-8; j_gene: TRBJ1-5; CDR3aa: ASSLSGGFQPQH
v_gene: TRBV6-5; j_gene: TRBJ1-1; CDR3aa: ASSIHRVTEAF
v_gene: TRBV27; j_gene: TRBJ1-6; CDR3aa: ASSPTFVPPSPLH
v_gene: TRBV4-1; j_gene: TRBJ2-5; CDR3aa: ASSHPRGLARETQY
v_gene: TRBV5-4; j_gene: TRBJ2-2; CDR3aa: ASSPTLDTGELF
v_gene: TRBV6-1; j_gene: TRBJ2-1; CDR3aa: ASSEIAGGYNEQF
v_gene: TRBV19; j_gene: TRBJ2-7; CDR3aa: ASSSRNYEQY
v_gene: TRBV7-2; j_gene: TRBJ1-4; CDR3aa: ASSLLQGKYFEKLF
v_gene: TRBV11-2; j_gene: TRBJ2-1; CDR3aa: ASSLEAQTVLF
v_gene: TRBV25-1; j_gene: TRBJ2-2; CDR3aa: ASSESRDTGELF